This TCR beta chain originates from a study of T cell responses to AZD1222 COVID-19 vaccine. Germline loops: CDR1 MGHRA, CDR2 YSYEKL. The CDR3 length is 16 residues. Trimming removed 3 bases from V and 0 bases from J, with 12 bases in between. Worth noting for this clone: Its antigen is as yet unknown.

Study-level points and caveats: Compared with day 0, the breadth and depth of the Spike-specific TCR repertoire rose significantly after two doses of AZD1222. Spike-wide vaccine-associated CD4 TCRs dominated at 160-218 and 743-854. Donors were chiefly white British, with a greater number of females, and clonal diversity was perhaps underestimated.

This table comes from immunoSEQ multiplex PCR, and its TCRdb copy is limited to in-frame clones, with some not included. The sample holds approximately 180,000 clones, 85% to 95% seen once. The origin of this receptor is an adult in good health. The chain combines TRBV4-1 with TRBJ2-1, with D unclear. The input for sequencing was peripheral blood, taken on day 0 of AZD1222 vaccination. CDR3 region: CASSHRLLSSYNEQFF. In nucleotides, the CDR3 is TGCGCCAGCAGCCACCGATTATTGAGCTCCTACAATGAGCAGTTCTTC.